This entry is about one TCR beta chain. Its antigen is undetermined. These data originate in a study of blood T cells in healthy people across ages. Overall study findings and caveats: Compared with aged donors, long-lived donors showed fewer expanded clones, suggesting selection.

Using a J-beta primer mix together with a sample-barcoded 5' primer, a second PCR was run for roughly 6 to 11 cycles. One entry per CDR3 protein results from TCRdb running MiXCR on the 5' RACE reads. The sample contains around 780,000 distinct CDR3 sequences, more than 25% of which appear only once. Separately, the same data were catalogued under a study of T cells of mothers and their children. That paper adds: The extracted RNA was employed in its entirety for cDNA synthesis, at roughly 1.4 ug per 15 ul.

The sample comprised blood. The sequence came from a boy aged 5-17 years in good health.

CDR3 bases: TGTGCCAGCCGCCTGACAGGGGACGTCGGCGGATCTCCACCCCTCCACTTT. Protein sequence: CASRLTGDVGGSPPLHF. The V gene is TRBV27, the J gene TRBJ1-6; 8 nucleotides align to TRBD1. There are 17 residues in the CDR3. Germline-derived CDR1 and CDR2 are MNHEY and SMNVEV (reference sequence). V lost 8 bases to trimming and J lost 11 bases; unmatched junction nucleotides: 20.